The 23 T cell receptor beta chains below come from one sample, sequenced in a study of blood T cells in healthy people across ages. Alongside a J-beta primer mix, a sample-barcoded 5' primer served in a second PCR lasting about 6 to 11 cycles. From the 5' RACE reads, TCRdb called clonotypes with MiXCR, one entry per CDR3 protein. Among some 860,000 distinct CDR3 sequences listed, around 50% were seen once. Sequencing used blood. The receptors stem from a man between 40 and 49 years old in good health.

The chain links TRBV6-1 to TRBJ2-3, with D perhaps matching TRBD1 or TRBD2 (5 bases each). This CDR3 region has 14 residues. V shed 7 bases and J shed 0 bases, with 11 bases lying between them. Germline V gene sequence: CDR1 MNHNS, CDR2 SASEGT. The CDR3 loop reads CASIRDQSTDTQYF. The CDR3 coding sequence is TGTGCCAGCATCCGGGACCAGAGCACAGATACGCAGTATTTT.

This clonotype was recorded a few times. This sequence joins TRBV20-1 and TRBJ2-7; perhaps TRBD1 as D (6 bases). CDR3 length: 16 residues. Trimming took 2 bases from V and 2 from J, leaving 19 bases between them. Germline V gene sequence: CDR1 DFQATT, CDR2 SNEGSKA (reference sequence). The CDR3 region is CSARWDQTGGTYEQYF. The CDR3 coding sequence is TGCAGTGCTAGATGGGATCAGACAGGTGGAACCTACGAGCAGTACTTC.

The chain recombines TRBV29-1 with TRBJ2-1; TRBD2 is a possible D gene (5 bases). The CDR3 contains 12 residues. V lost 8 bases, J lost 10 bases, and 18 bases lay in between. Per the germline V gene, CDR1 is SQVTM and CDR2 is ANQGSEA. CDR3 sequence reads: CSTDFSVEEQFF. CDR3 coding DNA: TGCAGCACTGACTTTAGCGTCGAGGAGCAGTTCTTC.

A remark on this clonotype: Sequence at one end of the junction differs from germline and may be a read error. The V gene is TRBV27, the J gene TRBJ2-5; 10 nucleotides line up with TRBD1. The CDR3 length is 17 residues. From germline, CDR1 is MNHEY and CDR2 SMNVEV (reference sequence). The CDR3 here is CASSLFQGQGPQGTQYF. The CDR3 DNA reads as TGTGCCAGCAGCCTGTTTCAGGGACAGGGGCCACAAGGGACCCAGTACTTC.

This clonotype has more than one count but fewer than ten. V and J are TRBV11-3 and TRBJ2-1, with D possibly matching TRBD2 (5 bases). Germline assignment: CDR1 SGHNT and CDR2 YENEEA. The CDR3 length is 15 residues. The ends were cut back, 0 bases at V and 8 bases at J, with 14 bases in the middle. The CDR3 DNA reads TGTGCCAGCAGCTTAGAGGCGGGCCGTTGGGATGAGCAGTTCTTC. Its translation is CASSLEAGRWDEQFF. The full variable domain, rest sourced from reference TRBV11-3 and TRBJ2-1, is EAGVVQSPRYKIIEKKQPVAFWCNPISGHNTLYWYLQNLGQGPELLIRYENEEAVDDSQLPKDRFSAERLKGVDSTLKIQPAELGDSAVYLCASSLEAGRWDEQFFGPGTRLTVL.

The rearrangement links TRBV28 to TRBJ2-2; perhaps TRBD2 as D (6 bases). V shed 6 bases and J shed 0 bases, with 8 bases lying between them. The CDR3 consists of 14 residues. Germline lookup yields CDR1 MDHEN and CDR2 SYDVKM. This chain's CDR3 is CASRPGANTGELFF. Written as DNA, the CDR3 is TGTGCCAGCAGACCGGGGGCGAACACCGGGGAGCTGTTTTTT.

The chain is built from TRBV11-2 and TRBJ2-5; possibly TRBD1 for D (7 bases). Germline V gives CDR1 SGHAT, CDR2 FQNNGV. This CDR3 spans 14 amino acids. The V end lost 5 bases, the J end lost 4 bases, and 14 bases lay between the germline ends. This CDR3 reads CASSEHQGGETQYF. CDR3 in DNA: TGTGCCAGCAGCGAGCACCAGGGGGGAGAGACCCAGTACTTC.

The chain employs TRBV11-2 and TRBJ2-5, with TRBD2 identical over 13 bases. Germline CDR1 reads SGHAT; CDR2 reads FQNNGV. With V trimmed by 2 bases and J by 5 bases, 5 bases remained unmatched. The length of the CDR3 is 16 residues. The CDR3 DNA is TGTGCCAGCAGCTTATTGACTAGCGGGAGGTTTGAGACCCAGTACTTC. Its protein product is CASSLLTSGRFETQYF.

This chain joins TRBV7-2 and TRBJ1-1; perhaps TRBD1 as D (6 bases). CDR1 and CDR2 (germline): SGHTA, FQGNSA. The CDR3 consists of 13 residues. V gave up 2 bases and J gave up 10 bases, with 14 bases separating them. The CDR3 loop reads CASSLRGDRIAFF. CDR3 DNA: TGTGCCAGCAGCTTAAGGGGAGACAGGATAGCTTTCTTT. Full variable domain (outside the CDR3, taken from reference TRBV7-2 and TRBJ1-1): GAGVSQSPSNKVTEKGKDVELRCDPISGHTALYWYRQSLGQGLEFLIYFQGNSAPDKSGLPSDRFSAERTGGSVSTLTIQRTQQEDSAVYLCASSLRGDRIAFFGQGTRLTVV.

The CDR3 region has the DNA TGCGCCAGCAGCCTCCGGCCGAGCACGGAGCAGTTCTTC. Translating gives CASSLRPSTEQFF. The chain carries TRBV5-1 and TRBJ2-1; no reliable D call. Trimming removed 4 bases from V and 10 bases from J, with 15 bases in between. The CDR3 is 13 amino acids. Germline CDR1 is SGHRS and CDR2 is YFSETQ.

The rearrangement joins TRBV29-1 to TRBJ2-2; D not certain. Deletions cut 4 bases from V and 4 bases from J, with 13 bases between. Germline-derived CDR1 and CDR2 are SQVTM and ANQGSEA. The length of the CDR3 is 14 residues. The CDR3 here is CSVGSALSTGELFF. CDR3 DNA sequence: TGCAGCGTTGGGTCAGCCTTGTCCACCGGGGAGCTGTTTTTT.

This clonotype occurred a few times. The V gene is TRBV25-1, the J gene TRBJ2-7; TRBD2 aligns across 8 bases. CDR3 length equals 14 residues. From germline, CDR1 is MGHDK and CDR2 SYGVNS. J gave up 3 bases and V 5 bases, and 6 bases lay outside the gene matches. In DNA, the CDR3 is TGTGCCAGCAGTATAGCGGGACCCAGCTACGAGCAGTACTTC. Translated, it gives CASSIAGPSYEQYF.

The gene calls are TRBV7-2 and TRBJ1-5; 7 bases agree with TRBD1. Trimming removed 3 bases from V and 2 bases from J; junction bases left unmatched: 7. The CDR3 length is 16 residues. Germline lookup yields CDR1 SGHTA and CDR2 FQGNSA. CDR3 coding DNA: TGTGCCAGCAGCTTGACAGGGATGGTTGGCAATCAGCCCCAGCATTTT. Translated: CASSLTGMVGNQPQHF. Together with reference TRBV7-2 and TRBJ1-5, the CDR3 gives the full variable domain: GAGVSQSPSNKVTEKGKDVELRCDPISGHTALYWYRQSLGQGLEFLIYFQGNSAPDKSGLPSDRFSAERTGGSVSTLTIQRTQQEDSAVYLCASSLTGMVGNQPQHFGDGTRLSIL.

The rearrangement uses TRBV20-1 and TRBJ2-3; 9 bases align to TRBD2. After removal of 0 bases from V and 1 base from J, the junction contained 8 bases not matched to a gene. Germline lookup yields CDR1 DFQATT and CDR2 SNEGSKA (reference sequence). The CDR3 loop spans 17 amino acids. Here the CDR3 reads CSARDLGSGSGTDTQYF. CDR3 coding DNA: TGCAGTGCTAGAGATCTCGGTAGCGGGAGCGGCACAGATACGCAGTATTTT.

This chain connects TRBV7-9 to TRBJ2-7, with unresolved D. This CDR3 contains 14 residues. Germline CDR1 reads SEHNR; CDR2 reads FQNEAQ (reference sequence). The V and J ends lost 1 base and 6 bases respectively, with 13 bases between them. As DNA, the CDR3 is TGTGCCAGCAGCTTAGTGGCTAGTCGATCCGAGCAGTACTTC. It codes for CASSLVASRSEQYF.

The CDR3 loop is CASRLSGRVSKNIQYF. In nucleotides, the CDR3 is TGTGCCAGTCGTCTTAGCGGGAGGGTGTCCAAAAACATTCAGTACTTC. The chain is built from TRBV7-7 and TRBJ2-4; TRBD2 aligns across 11 bases. The CDR3 contains 16 residues. The V and J ends lost 9 bases and 2 bases, in that order; junction bases with no gene match: 9. Per germline, CDR1 SSHAT and CDR2 FNYEAQ (reference sequence).

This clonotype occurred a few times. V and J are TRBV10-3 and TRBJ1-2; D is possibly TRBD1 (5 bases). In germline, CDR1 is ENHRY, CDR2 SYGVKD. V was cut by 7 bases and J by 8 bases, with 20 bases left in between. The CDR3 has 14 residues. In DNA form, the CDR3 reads TGTGCCATCATGGGCCTTGGGGACGCTGAGGGCTACACCTTC. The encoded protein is CAIMGLGDAEGYTF.

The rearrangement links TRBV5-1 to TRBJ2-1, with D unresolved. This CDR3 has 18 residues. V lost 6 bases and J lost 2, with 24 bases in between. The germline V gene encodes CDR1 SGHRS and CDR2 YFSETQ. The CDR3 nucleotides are TGCGCCAGCATGCCCAGCCTTGCAGCCCCTAATGCCTACAATGAGCAGTTCTTC. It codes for CASMPSLAAPNAYNEQFF. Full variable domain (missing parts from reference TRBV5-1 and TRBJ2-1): KAGVTQTPRYLIKTRGQQVTLSCSPISGHRSVSWYQQTPGQGLQFLFEYFSETQRNKGNFPGRFSGRQFSNSRSEMNVSTLELGDSALYLCASMPSLAAPNAYNEQFFGPGTRLTVL.

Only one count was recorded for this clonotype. As DNA, the CDR3 is TGTGCCAGCAGCTCTCTATGGAATGACAGGGGCCGACTTATTAACACTGAAGCTTTCTTT. This sequence encodes CASSSLWNDRGRLINTEAFF. This rearrangement joins TRBV5-5 to TRBJ1-1; TRBD1 matches 8 bases. In germline, CDR1 is SGHKS, CDR2 YYEKEE (reference sequence). CDR3 length: 20 residues. Germline trimming cut 3 bases from V and 2 bases from J; bases unmatched to any gene: 21.

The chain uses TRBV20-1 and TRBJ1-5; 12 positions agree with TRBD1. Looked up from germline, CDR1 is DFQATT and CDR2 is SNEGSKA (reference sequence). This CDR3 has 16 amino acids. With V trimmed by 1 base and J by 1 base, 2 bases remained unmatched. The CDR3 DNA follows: TGCAGTGCTAGAGGGGGGACAGGGGGCAGCAATCAGCCCCAGCATTTT. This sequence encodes CSARGGTGGSNQPQHF.

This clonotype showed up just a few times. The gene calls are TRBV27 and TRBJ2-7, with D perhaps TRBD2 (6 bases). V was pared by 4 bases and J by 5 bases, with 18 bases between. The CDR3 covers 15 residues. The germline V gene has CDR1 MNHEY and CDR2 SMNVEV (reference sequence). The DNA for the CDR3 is TGTGCCAGCAGTTCCCTCGGGACTGGGTTCGACGAGCAGTACTTC. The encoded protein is CASSSLGTGFDEQYF.

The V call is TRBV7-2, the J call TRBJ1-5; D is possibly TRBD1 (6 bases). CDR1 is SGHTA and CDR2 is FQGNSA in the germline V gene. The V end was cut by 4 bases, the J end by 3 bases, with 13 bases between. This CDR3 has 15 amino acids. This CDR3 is CASSSERGVNQPQHF. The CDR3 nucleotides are TGTGCCAGCAGCTCCGAAAGGGGGGTCAATCAGCCCCAGCATTTT.

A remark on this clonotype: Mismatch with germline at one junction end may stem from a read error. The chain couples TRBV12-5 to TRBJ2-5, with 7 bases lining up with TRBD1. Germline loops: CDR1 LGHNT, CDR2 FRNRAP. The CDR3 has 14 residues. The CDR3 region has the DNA TGTGCTAGTGCTTTGACAGGGTACCAAGAGACCCAGTACTTC. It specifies CASALTGYQETQYF.